This T cell receptor beta chain came from a study of blood T cell repertoires in COVID-19. Study as a whole: Sources were T cells, B-cell-depleted T cells, or PBMCs; the material itself was cDNA or gDNA.

Participants spanned ages about 18 to 95 years and resided in fewer than 30 US areas. Cohort allocation depended upon clinical history that participants reported. CDR1 is LNHDA and CDR2 is SQIVND in the germline V gene (reference sequence). The CDR3 extends over 16 amino acids. The ends were cut back, 5 bases at V and 1 base at J, with 12 bases in the middle. Under the authors' procedure: Estimates of nucleated cell counts were drawn from the amplification of reference gene primers. Libraries were prepared by immunoSEQ multiplex PCR; TCRdb keeps only in-frame clonotypes and omits some of them. V and J calls and clone size are copied from that table; D and trimming were computed from the DNA. The data contain more than 110,000 clones, approximately 81% of them singletons.

The TCR comes from a man aged 40-50 years with acute COVID-19. This chain connects TRBV19 to TRBJ2-6, with TRBD2 as a possible D gene (5 bases). Sequencing was done on a sample of PBMCs or T cells enriched from blood (not recorded which). CDR3 in DNA: TGTGCCAGTAGTCCGGGAATTAATTCTGGGGCCAACGTCCTGACTTTC. Amino acid sequence: CASSPGINSGANVLTF.